One sample yielded the 7 T cell receptor beta chains listed below, sequenced in a study of patients and donors after allogeneic stem cell transplantation. TCRdb redid the calling of the RT-PCR reads with MiXCR, one entry per CDR3 protein. Here the sample spans 25,000 to 35,000 distinct CDR3 sequences, nearly 7% being singletons. Material: blood, either unsorted or a sorted T cell fraction (not recorded which). The receptor source for this set is a human donor who was either an allogeneic HSCT recipient or a stem cell or donor lymphocyte infusion donor (not recorded which). It is not recorded whose cells these are; they may come from a transplant donor.

This clonotype has ten or more counts. The chain uses TRBV12-3 or TRBV12-4 and TRBJ1-4; 9 nucleotides align to TRBD1. The CDR3 sequence is 15 residues long. The J segment lost 8 bases and the V segment lost 2 bases, leaving 6 bases of the junction unmatched. The DNA for the CDR3 is TGTGCCAGCAGTTTACCCCCGGGACAGGGCGAAAAACTGTTTTTT. Protein sequence: CASSLPPGQGEKLFF.

This clonotype turned up a few times. The CDR3 is CASSNTPRQGASTDTQYF. The CDR3 DNA is TGTGCCAGCAGCAACACCCCAAGACAGGGGGCGAGCACAGATACGCAGTATTTT. This sequence joins TRBV21-1 and TRBJ2-3; the D call TRBD1 from the table was never checked on the DNA. TRBV21-1 is deemed a pseudogene. The CDR3 loop spans 18 amino acids.

This clonotype was detected a few times. The gene calls are TRBV3-1 and TRBJ2-7; 7 nucleotides match TRBD2. The CDR3 length is 13 residues. Trimming cost V 8 bases and J 3 bases; bases outside gene matches: 7. Per the germline V gene, CDR1 is LGHDT and CDR2 is YNNKEL (reference sequence). CDR3 sequence (DNA): TGTGCCAGCGGGTGGGAGGGCGACTACGAGCAGTACTTC. Protein product: CASGWEGDYEQYF.

This clonotype was seen ten or more times. The chain combines TRBV5-1 with TRBJ1-1, with a weak D call TRBD1 (6 bases). In germline, CDR1 is SGHRS, CDR2 YFSETQ. The CDR3 runs to 14 residues. The germline V and J ends were trimmed by 4 bases and 1 base, with 11 bases remaining between them. In nucleotides, the CDR3 is TGCGCCAGCAGCGTAGGGACAACGAACACTGAAGCTTTCTTT. Protein: CASSVGTTNTEAFF.

Ten or more counts support this clonotype. The rearrangement uses TRBV7-8 and TRBJ1-6; TRBD1 might be the D (6 bases). This CDR3 is built from 16 residues. V was shortened by 5 bases and J by 9 bases, with 20 bases between the two germline ends. Germline V gene sequence: CDR1 SGHVS, CDR2 FQNEAQ. The CDR3 spells CASSPGGSGKASPLHF. Written as DNA, the CDR3 is TGTGCCAGCAGCCCTGGGGGCAGCGGGAAGGCTTCACCCCTCCACTTT.

This chain links TRBV24-1 with TRBJ2-4; weak D call: TRBD1 (5 bases). Germline CDR1 reads KGHDR; CDR2 reads SFDVKD. Trimming removed 8 bases from V and 4 bases from J, with 8 bases in between. This CDR3 region has 12 residues. For the CDR3, the DNA is TGTGCCACCAAGGACATGAAAAACATTCAGTACTTC. Its protein product is CATKDMKNIQYF.

This clonotype was found many times. The chain links TRBV6-1 to TRBJ1-2; D possibly corresponds to TRBD1 (5 bases). The V end was cut by 7 bases, the J end by 7 bases, with 19 bases between. Germline CDR1 and CDR2: MNHNS and SASEGT. This CDR3 is built from 14 residues. In nucleotides, the CDR3 is TGTGCCAGCACGGAAATCGGGGGTCCTTTTGGCTACACCTTC. Translation: CASTEIGGPFGYTF.